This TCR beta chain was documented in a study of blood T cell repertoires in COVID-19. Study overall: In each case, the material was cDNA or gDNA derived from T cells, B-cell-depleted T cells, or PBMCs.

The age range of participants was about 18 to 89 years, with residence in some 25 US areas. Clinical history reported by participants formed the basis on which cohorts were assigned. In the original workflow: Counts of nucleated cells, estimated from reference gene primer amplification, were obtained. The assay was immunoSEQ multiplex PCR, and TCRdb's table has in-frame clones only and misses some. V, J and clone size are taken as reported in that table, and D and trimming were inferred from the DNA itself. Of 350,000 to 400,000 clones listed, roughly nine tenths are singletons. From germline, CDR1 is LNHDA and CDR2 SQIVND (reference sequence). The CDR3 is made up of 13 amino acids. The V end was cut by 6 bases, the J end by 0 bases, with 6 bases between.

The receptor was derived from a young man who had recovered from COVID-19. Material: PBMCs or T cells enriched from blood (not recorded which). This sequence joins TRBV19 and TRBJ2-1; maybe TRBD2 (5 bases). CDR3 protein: CASSRDSYNEQFF. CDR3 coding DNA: TGTGCCAGTAGCCGGGACTCCTACAATGAGCAGTTCTTC.